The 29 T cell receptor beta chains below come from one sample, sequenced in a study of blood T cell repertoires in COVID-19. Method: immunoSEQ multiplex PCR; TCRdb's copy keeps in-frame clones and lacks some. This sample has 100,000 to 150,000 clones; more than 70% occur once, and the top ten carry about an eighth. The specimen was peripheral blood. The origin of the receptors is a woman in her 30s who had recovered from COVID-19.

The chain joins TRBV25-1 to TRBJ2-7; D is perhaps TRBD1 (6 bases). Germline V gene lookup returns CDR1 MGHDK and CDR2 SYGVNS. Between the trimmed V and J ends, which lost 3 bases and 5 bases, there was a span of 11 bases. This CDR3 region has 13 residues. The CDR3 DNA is TGTGCCAGCAGTGAGGCAGGGACACACGAGCAGTACTTC. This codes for CASSEAGTHEQYF.

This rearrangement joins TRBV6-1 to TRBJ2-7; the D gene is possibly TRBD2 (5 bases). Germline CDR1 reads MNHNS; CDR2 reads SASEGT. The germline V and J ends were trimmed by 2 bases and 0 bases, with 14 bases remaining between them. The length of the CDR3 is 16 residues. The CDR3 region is CASSEYGGSSSYEQYF. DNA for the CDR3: TGTGCCAGCAGTGAATATGGCGGGTCGAGCTCCTACGAGCAGTACTTC.

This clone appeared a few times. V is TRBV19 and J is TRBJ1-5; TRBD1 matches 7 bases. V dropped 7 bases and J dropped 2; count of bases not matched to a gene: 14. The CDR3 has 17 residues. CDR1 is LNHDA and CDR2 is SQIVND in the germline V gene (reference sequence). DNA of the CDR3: TGTGCCAGTACCGGGACAGATATTCTTGGGGGCAATCAGCCCCAGCATTTT. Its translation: CASTGTDILGGNQPQHF. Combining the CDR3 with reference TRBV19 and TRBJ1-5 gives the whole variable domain DGGITQSPKYLFRKEGQNVTLSCEQNLNHDAMYWYRQDPGQGLRLIYYSQIVNDFQKGDIAEGYSVSREKKESFPLTVTSAQKNPTAFYLCASTGTDILGGNQPQHFGDGTRLSIL.

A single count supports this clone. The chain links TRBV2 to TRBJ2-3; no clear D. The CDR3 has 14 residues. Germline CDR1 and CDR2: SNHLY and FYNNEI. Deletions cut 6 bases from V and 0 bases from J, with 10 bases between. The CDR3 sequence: CASSPYSSTDTQYF. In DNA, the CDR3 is TGTGCCAGCAGCCCTTACTCTAGCACAGATACGCAGTATTTT.

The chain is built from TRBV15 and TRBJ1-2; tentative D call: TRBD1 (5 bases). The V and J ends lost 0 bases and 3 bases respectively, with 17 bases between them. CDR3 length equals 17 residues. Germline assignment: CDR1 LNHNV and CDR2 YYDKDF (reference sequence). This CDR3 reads CATSRDQGGAFYYGYTF. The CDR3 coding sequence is TGTGCCACCAGCAGAGACCAAGGAGGGGCTTTTTACTATGGCTACACCTTC.

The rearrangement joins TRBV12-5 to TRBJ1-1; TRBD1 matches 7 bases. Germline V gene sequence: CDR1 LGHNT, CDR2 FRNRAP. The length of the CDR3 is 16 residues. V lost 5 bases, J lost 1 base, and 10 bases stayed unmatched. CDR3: CASGTGGGSWNTEAFF. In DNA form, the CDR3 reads TGTGCTAGTGGTACCGGAGGGGGCTCATGGAACACTGAAGCTTTCTTT.

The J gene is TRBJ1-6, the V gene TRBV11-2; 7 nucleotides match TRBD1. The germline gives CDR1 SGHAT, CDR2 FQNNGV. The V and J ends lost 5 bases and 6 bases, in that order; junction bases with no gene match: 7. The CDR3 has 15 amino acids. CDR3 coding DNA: TGTGCCAGCAGCCGAGGGGGCGCCCCTAATTCACCCCTCCACTTT. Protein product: CASSRGGAPNSPLHF.

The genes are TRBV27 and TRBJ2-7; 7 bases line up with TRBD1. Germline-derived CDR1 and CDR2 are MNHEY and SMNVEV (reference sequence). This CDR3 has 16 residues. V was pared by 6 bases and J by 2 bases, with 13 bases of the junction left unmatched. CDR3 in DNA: TGTGCCAGCAGCTATCTACAGGGACAGCAGACCTACGAGCAGTACTTC. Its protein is CASSYLQGQQTYEQYF.

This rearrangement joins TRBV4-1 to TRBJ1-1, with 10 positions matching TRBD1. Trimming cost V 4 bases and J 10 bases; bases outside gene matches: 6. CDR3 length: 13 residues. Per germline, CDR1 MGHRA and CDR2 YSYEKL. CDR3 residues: CASSLGTGEGAFF. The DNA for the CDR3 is TGCGCCAGCAGCCTCGGGACAGGGGAAGGAGCTTTCTTT.

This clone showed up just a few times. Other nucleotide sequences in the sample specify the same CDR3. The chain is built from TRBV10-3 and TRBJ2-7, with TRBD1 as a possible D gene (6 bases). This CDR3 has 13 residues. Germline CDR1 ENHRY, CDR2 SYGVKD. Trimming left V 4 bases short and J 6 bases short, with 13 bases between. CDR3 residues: CAISGLQGGEQYF. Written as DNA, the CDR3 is TGTGCCATCAGTGGATTACAGGGTGGCGAGCAGTACTTC.

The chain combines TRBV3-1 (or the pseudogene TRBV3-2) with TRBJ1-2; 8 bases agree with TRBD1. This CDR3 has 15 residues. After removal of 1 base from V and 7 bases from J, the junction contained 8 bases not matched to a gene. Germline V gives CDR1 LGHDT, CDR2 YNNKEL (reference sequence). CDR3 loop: CASSQAQDRAFGYTF. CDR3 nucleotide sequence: TGTGCCAGCAGCCAAGCCCAGGACAGGGCTTTTGGCTACACCTTC.

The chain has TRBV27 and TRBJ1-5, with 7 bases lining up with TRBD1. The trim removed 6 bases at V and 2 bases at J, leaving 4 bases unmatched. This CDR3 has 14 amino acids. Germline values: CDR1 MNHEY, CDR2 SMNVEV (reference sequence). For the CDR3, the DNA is TGTGCCAGCAGCCGACAGGGAGGCAATCAGCCCCAGCATTTT. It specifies CASSRQGGNQPQHF.

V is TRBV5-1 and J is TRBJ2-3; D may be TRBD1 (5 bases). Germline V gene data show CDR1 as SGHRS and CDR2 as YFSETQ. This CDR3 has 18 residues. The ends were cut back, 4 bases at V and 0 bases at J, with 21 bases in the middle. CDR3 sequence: CASSVRNVRALSTDTQYF. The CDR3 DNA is TGCGCCAGCAGCGTCCGCAACGTCAGGGCTCTTAGCACAGATACGCAGTATTTT.

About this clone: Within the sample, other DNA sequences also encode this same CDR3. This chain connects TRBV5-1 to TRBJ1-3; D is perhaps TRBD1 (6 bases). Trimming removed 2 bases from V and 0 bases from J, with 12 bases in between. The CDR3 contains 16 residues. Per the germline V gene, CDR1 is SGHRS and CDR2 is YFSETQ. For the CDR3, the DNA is TGCGCCAGCAGCTTAGGATACAGGGCCTCTGGAAACACCATATATTTT. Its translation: CASSLGYRASGNTIYF.

For the CDR3, the DNA is TGTGCCAGCAGCTTATTGCGGGAAAACCCCTACGAGCAGTACTTC. Amino acid sequence: CASSLLRENPYEQYF. The chain has TRBV7-6 and TRBJ2-7, with a weak D call TRBD2 (6 bases). Germline CDR1 is SGHVS and CDR2 is FNYEAQ. The CDR3 is 15 amino acids. Trimming removed 2 bases from V and 2 bases from J, with 13 bases in between.

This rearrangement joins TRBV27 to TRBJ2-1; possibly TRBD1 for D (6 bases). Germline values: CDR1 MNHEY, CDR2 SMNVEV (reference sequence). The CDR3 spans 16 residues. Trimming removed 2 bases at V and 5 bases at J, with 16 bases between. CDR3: CASSLVAGEMNNEQFF. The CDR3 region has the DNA TGTGCCAGCAGTTTAGTGGCAGGGGAAATGAACAATGAGCAGTTCTTC.

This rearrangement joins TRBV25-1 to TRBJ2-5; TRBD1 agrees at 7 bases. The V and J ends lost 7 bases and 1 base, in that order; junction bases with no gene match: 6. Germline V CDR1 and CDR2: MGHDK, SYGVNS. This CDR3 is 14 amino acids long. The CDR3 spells CASKGTASQETQYF. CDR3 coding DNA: TGTGCCAGCAAAGGGACAGCCTCCCAAGAGACCCAGTACTTC.

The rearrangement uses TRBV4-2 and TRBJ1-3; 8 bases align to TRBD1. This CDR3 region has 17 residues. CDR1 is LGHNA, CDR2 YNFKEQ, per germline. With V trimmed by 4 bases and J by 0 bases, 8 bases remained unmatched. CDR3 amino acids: CASSLGQGGSSGNTIYF. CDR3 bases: TGTGCCAGCAGCCTCGGACAGGGAGGAAGCTCTGGAAACACCATATATTTT.

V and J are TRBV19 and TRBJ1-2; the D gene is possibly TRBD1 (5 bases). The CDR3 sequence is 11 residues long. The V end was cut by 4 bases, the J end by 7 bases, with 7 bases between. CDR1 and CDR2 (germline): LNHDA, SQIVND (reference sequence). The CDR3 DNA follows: TGTGCCAGTAGTAAGGGGATTGGCTACACCTTC. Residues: CASSKGIGYTF.

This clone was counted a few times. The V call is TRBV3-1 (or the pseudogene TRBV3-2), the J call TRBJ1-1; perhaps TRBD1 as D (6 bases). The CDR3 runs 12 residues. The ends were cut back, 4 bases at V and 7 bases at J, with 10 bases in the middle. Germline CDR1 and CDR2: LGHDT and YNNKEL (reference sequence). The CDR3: CASSRSTGEAFF. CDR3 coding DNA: TGTGCCAGCAGCCGATCGACAGGTGAAGCTTTCTTT.

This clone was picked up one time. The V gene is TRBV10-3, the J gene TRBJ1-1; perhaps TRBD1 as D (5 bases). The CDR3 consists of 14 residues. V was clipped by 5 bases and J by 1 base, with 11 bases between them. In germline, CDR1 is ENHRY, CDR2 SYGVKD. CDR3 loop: CAISLTDENTEAFF. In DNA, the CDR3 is TGTGCCATCAGTTTGACAGATGAGAACACTGAAGCTTTCTTT.

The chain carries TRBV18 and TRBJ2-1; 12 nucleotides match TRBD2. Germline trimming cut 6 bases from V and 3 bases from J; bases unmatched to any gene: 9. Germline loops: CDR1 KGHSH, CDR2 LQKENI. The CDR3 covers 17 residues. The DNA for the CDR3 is TGTGCCAGCTCCCTAAGTAGGACTAGCGGGAACTACAATGAGCAGTTCTTC. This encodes CASSLSRTSGNYNEQFF.

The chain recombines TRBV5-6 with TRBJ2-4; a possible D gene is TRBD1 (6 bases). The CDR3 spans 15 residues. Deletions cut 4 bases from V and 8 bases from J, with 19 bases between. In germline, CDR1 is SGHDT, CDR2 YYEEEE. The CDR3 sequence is CASSQTGTSRDIQYF. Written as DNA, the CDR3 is TGTGCCAGCAGCCAAACCGGGACATCGAGGGACATTCAGTACTTC.

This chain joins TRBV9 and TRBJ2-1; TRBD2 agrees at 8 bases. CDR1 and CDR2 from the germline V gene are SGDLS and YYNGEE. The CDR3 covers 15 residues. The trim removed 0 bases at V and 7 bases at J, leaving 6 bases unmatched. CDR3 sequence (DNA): TGTGCCAGCAGCGTAGACGTAGGACTAGCTAATGAGCAGTTCTTC. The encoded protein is CASSVDVGLANEQFF. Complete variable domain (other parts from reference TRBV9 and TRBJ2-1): DSGVTQTPKHLITATGQRVTLRCSPRSGDLSVYWYQQSLDQGLQFLIQYYNGEERAKGNILERFSAQQFPDLHSELNLSSLELGDSALYFCASSVDVGLANEQFFGPGTRLTVL.

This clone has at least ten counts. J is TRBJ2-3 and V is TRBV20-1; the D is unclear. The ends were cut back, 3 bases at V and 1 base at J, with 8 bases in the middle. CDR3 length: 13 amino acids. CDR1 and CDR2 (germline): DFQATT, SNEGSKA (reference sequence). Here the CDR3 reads CSASPRGTDTQYF. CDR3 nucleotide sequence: TGCAGTGCTAGTCCACGGGGCACAGATACGCAGTATTTT.

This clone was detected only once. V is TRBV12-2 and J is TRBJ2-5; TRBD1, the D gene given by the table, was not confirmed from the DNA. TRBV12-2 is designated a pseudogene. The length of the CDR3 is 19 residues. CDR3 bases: TGTGCAAGTCGCCCAACCGGGACAGTCCGTTGTTATGGGGAAGAGACCCAGTACTTC. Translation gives CASRPTGTVRCYGEETQYF.

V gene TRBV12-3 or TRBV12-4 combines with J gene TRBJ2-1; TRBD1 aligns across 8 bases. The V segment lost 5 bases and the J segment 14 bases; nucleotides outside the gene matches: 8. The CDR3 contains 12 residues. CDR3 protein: CASSPVRGQEFF. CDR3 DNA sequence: TGTGCCAGCAGTCCCGTCAGGGGGCAAGAGTTCTTC.

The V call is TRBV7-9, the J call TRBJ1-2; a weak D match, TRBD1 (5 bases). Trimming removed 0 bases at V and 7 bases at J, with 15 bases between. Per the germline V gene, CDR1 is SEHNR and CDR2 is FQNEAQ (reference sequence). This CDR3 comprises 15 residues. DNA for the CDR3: TGTGCCAGCAGCTTAGCCCAGGGTAGAAGGGTTGGCTACACCTTC. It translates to CASSLAQGRRVGYTF.

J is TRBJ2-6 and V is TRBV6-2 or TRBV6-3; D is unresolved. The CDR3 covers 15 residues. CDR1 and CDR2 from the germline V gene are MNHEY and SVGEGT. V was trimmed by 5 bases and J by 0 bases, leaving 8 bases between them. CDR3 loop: CASSLVGSGANVLTF. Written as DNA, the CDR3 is TGTGCCAGCAGTCTAGTGGGCTCTGGGGCCAACGTCCTGACTTTC.